This entry lists 3 T cell receptor beta chains sequenced from one sample in a study of identical twins. TCRdb passed the 5' RACE reads through MiXCR, listing each CDR3 protein once. There are over 200,000 distinct CDR3 sequences in the sample; roughly a tenth occur only once, and less than 12% lies in the top ten. The sequencing sample was made of memory T cells sorted from blood. The receptors were gathered from a man aged 45-65 years in good health.

The sample holds many counts of this clonotype. This rearrangement joins TRBV7-2 to TRBJ1-5; no clear D gene. V lost 3 bases to trimming and J lost 3 bases, with 3 bases between them. The CDR3 is 12 amino acids. Germline CDR1 reads SGHTA; CDR2 reads FQGNSA. Here the CDR3 reads CASSFNNQPQHF. The CDR3 DNA sequence: TGTGCCAGCAGCTTTAACAATCAGCCCCAGCATTTT. Looking up the rest from reference TRBV7-2 and TRBJ1-5 gives the full variable domain: GAGVSQSPSNKVTEKGKDVELRCDPISGHTALYWYRQSLGQGLEFLIYFQGNSAPDKSGLPSDRFSAERTGGSVSTLTIQRTQQEDSAVYLCASSFNNQPQHFGDGTRLSIL.

This clonotype was found a few times. This chain links TRBV12-3 or TRBV12-4 with TRBJ2-4, with 7 bases fitting TRBD2. CDR3 length: 13 residues. The V gene end was trimmed by 3 bases and the J gene end by 8 bases; junction bases not matched to a gene: 4. The CDR3 sequence: CASSFRGEDIQYF. The DNA of the CDR3 is TGTGCCAGCAGTTTCCGGGGGGAAGACATTCAGTACTTC.

This clonotype was detected ten times or more. The gene calls are TRBV7-2 and TRBJ2-4, with 9 bases lining up with TRBD1. CDR1 and CDR2 (germline): SGHTA, FQGNSA. V gave up 5 bases and J gave up 9 bases; unmatched junction bases: 8. CDR3 length: 14 amino acids. This CDR3 is CASSPGTGNSIQYF. The CDR3 DNA reads TGTGCCAGCAGCCCCGGGACAGGGAACAGCATTCAGTACTTC.